Presented here are 25 T cell receptor beta chains from one specimen sequenced in a study of patients and donors after allogeneic stem cell transplantation. TCRdb re-analysed the RT-PCR reads in MiXCR, keeping a single row per CDR3 protein. The repertoire holds approximately 99,000 distinct CDR3 sequences, with 35% to 45% as singletons. Sequencing input: blood, either unsorted or a sorted T cell fraction (not recorded which). The receptors derive from a human donor who was either an allogeneic HSCT recipient or a stem cell or donor lymphocyte infusion donor (not recorded which). It is not recorded whose cells these are; they may come from a transplant donor.

V is TRBV12-3 or TRBV12-4 and J is TRBJ2-3; 10 nucleotides line up with TRBD2. The CDR3 has 16 amino acids. The V gene end was trimmed by 2 bases and the J gene end by 5 bases; junction bases not matched to a gene: 7. CDR3 loop: CASSLSLAGAVDTQYF. The CDR3 region has the DNA TGTGCCAGCAGTTTAAGTCTAGCGGGAGCGGTAGATACGCAGTATTTT.

The chain is built from TRBV5-1 and TRBJ1-4; unclear D gene. V was clipped by 0 bases and J by 4 bases, with 7 bases between them. Germline assignment: CDR1 SGHRS and CDR2 YFSETQ. The CDR3 is 14 residues long. The CDR3 DNA reads TGCGCCAGCAGCTTGGTCGACTTTAATGAAAAACTGTTTTTT. It codes for CASSLVDFNEKLFF.

This clonotype came up a few times. The chain couples TRBV6-5 to TRBJ2-4; possible D gene TRBD2, 5 bases. Germline loops: CDR1 MNHEY, CDR2 SVGAGI. Trimming cost V 5 bases and J 1 base, with 6 bases left between them. The CDR3 totals 13 residues. CDR3 amino acids: CASSGLAKNIQYF. CDR3 DNA sequence: TGTGCCAGCAGTGGACTTGCCAAAAACATTCAGTACTTC.

This clonotype was detected ten times or more. V gene TRBV10-3 combines with J gene TRBJ1-2; D perhaps matches TRBD1 (5 bases). The CDR3 runs 12 residues. The V end was cut by 11 bases, the J end by 7 bases, with 17 bases between. Germline assignment: CDR1 ENHRY and CDR2 SYGVKD. Here the CDR3 DNA reads TGTGCCTCTACCCAGGAGGGGTCTGGCTACACCTTC. It translates to CASTQEGSGYTF.

This clonotype was picked up a small number of times. V and J are TRBV10-3 and TRBJ2-7, with D unclear. Germline V gene lookup returns CDR1 ENHRY and CDR2 SYGVKD. The CDR3 is 15 amino acids. Trimming pared 4 bases from V and 0 bases from J, leaving 13 bases between. The CDR3 region is CAISVMDTLSYEQYF. The CDR3 region has the DNA TGTGCCATCAGTGTTATGGATACCCTCTCCTACGAGCAGTACTTC.

In this sample, this clonotype turned up once. The chain combines TRBV20-1 with TRBJ2-1; 9 nucleotides match TRBD1. The CDR3 covers 13 residues. Per the germline V gene, CDR1 is DFQATT and CDR2 is SNEGSKA (reference sequence). V trimming: 5 bases; J trimming: 12 bases; junction bases outside the gene matches: 11. The CDR3 spells CSAPGTGRSGQFF. The CDR3 coding sequence is TGCAGTGCTCCCGGGACAGGGAGGTCGGGGCAGTTCTTC.

This clonotype was counted a few times. CDR3 amino acids: CASSLLPYEQYF. In DNA form, the CDR3 reads TGTGCCAGCAGTTTATTACCCTACGAGCAGTACTTC. This chain links TRBV12-3 or TRBV12-4 with TRBJ2-7, with unresolved D. The length of the CDR3 is 12 residues. The ends were cut back, 2 bases at V and 2 bases at J, with 4 bases in the middle.

The chain links TRBV21-1 to TRBJ1-2; the D call TRBD1 from the table was never checked on the DNA. TRBV21-1 constitutes a pseudogene. The CDR3 is made up of 13 amino acids. The CDR3, as DNA: TGTGCCAGCATGGGGACCCGGTGGTATGGCTACACCTTC. It yields the protein CASMGTRWYGYTF.

This sequence joins TRBV18 and TRBJ1-1; D call uncertain. Germline CDR1 KGHSH, CDR2 LQKENI. Trimming took 1 base from V and 1 from J, leaving 10 bases between them. The CDR3 is made up of 15 amino acids. CDR3 sequence: CASSPQSQKNTEAFF. CDR3 sequence (DNA): TGTGCCAGCTCACCACAATCTCAGAAGAACACTGAAGCTTTCTTT.

This chain uses TRBV2 with TRBJ1-5; tentative D call: TRBD1 (6 bases). Germline-derived CDR1 and CDR2 are SNHLY and FYNNEI. The CDR3 consists of 14 residues. V shed 7 bases and J shed 0 bases, with 10 bases lying between them. In DNA form, the CDR3 reads TGTGCCAGCAAGGGGGGATATAGCAATCAGCCCCAGCATTTT. This encodes CASKGGYSNQPQHF.

J is TRBJ2-6 and V is TRBV12-3 or TRBV12-4; D not resolved. The CDR3 sequence is 17 residues long. V was clipped by 4 bases and J by 2 bases, with 15 bases between them. The CDR3 loop reads CASSSRVSGAGANVLTF. In DNA, the CDR3 is TGTGCCAGCAGTTCTAGGGTGTCTGGTGCTGGGGCCAACGTCCTGACTTTC.

The CDR3 DNA sequence: TGCGCCAGCAGCTTGGCACAGGGGGCCGGGGAGCTGTTTTTT. It encodes CASSLAQGAGELFF. The chain carries TRBV5-1 and TRBJ2-2; 8 bases match TRBD1. Germline trimming cut 0 bases from V and 6 bases from J; bases unmatched to any gene: 1. Germline CDR1 is SGHRS and CDR2 is YFSETQ. CDR3 length: 14 residues.

The chain is built from TRBV29-1 and TRBJ1-1, with D possibly being TRBD1 (5 bases). The V gene's germline CDR1 is SQVTM and CDR2 ANQGSEA. The CDR3 runs 15 residues. The germline V and J ends were trimmed by 6 bases and 1 base, with 18 bases remaining between them. This CDR3 is CSVIAPGSQNTEAFF. Here the CDR3 DNA reads TGCAGCGTGATAGCGCCAGGGAGCCAGAACACTGAAGCTTTCTTT.

This sequence joins TRBV7-9 and TRBJ2-7; tentatively, D is TRBD1 (5 bases). The germline V and J ends were trimmed by 4 bases and 1 base, with 17 bases remaining between them. The CDR3 spans 16 residues. Germline-derived CDR1 and CDR2 are SEHNR and FQNEAQ (reference sequence). CDR3 bases: TGTGCCAGCAGCTATAACTTCTTATCAGGGTCCTACGAGCAGTACTTC. It yields the protein CASSYNFLSGSYEQYF.

A few counts support this clonotype. V gene TRBV7-7 combines with J gene TRBJ1-5; 8 bases are a match to TRBD1. In germline, CDR1 is SSHAT, CDR2 FNYEAQ (reference sequence). The length of the CDR3 is 13 residues. The V segment lost 5 bases and the J segment 7 bases; nucleotides outside the gene matches: 4. CDR3 amino acids: CASSVDRGQPQHF. The CDR3 nucleotides read TGTGCCAGCAGCGTCGACAGGGGACAGCCCCAGCATTTT.

The chain couples TRBV12-3 or TRBV12-4 to TRBJ2-1; the match to TRBD2 covers 14 bases. V lost 6 bases and J lost 4; bases outside the gene matches: 11. The CDR3 runs to 18 residues. CDR3 protein: CASSGTRGLAGAYNEQFF. Here the CDR3 DNA reads TGTGCCAGCAGCGGGACCCGGGGACTAGCGGGAGCGTACAATGAGCAGTTCTTC.

This clonotype was seen more than once but under ten times. V and J are TRBV12-3 or TRBV12-4 and TRBJ2-5; TRBD1 agrees at 8 bases. The junction had 5 bases not matched to a gene; V was cut back by 6 bases and J by 5 bases. The CDR3 is made up of 13 amino acids. In DNA form, the CDR3 reads TGTGCCAGCAGCCGGACAGGGTCCGAGACCCAGTACTTC. It yields the protein CASSRTGSETQYF.

The chain combines TRBV15 with TRBJ1-1; D gene ambiguous. The CDR3 contains 15 residues. V was pared by 1 base and J by 1 base, with 10 bases between. CDR1 is LNHNV and CDR2 is YYDKDF in the germline V gene (reference sequence). Here the CDR3 DNA reads TGTGCCACCAGCAGAGTTTGGGGTGGGAACACTGAAGCTTTCTTT. Protein product: CATSRVWGGNTEAFF. The full variable domain, with the rest looked up from reference TRBV15 and TRBJ1-1, is DAMVIQNPRYQVTQFGKPVTLSCSQTLNHNVMYWYQQKSSQAPKLLFHYYDKDFNNEADTPDNFQSRRPNTSFCFLDIRSPGLGDTAMYLCATSRVWGGNTEAFFGQGTRLTVV.

This clonotype has more than one count but fewer than ten. V gene TRBV7-9 combines with J gene TRBJ1-1; tentatively, D is TRBD1 (5 bases). Looked up from germline, CDR1 is SEHNR and CDR2 is FQNEAQ (reference sequence). The V end was cut by 2 bases, the J end by 1 base, with 11 bases between. The CDR3 sequence is 15 residues long. Here the CDR3 DNA reads TGTGCCAGCAGCTTACCCGGGGCGCAGAACACTGAAGCTTTCTTT. This gives the protein CASSLPGAQNTEAFF. Using reference TRBV7-9 and TRBJ1-1 for the parts outside the CDR3, the full variable domain is DTGVSQNPRHKITKRGQNVTFRCDPISEHNRLYWYRQTLGQGPEFLTYFQNEAQLEKSRLLSDRFSAERPKGSFSTLEIQRTEQGDSAMYLCASSLPGAQNTEAFFGQGTRLTVV.

This clonotype has a handful of counts. This chain joins TRBV28 and TRBJ2-7; D possibly corresponds to TRBD2 (5 bases). The V end was cut by 2 bases, the J end by 3 bases, with 11 bases between. The germline CDR1 and CDR2 sequences are MDHEN and SYDVKM. The CDR3 sequence is 14 residues long. The CDR3 spells CASSLRWRFYEQYF. Written as DNA, the CDR3 is TGTGCCAGCAGTTTAAGGTGGAGGTTCTACGAGCAGTACTTC.

The table lists this clonotype with many counts. One end of the junction varies from germline; a read error may be responsible. The chain joins TRBV20-1 to TRBJ1-2; the D is unclear. This CDR3 is built from 12 residues. Per germline, CDR1 DFQATT and CDR2 SNEGSKA (reference sequence). The CDR3 reads CSAREGLSPRLF. As DNA, the CDR3 is TGCAGTGCTAGAGAGGGTCTCAGTCCTCGCCTCTTC.

There are a few counts of this clonotype. The V call is TRBV12-3 or TRBV12-4, the J call TRBJ1-2; weak D call: TRBD1 (6 bases). The CDR3 loop spans 15 amino acids. Deletions cut 2 bases from V and 6 bases from J, with 16 bases between. The CDR3 nucleotides are TGTGCCAGCAGTTTACGGCAGGGGAGAAGGGATGGCTACACCTTC. As protein: CASSLRQGRRDGYTF.

A few counts support this clonotype. This chain links TRBV7-8 with TRBJ1-4; 8 nucleotides agree with TRBD1. The CDR3 consists of 15 residues. Losses at the gene ends were 6 bases for V and 8 bases for J; bases not matched to a gene: 11. Germline V gives CDR1 SGHVS, CDR2 FQNEAQ. For the CDR3, the DNA is TGTGCCAGCAGACCCCTAGACAGGGGAAGAGAAAAACTGTTTTTT. Translating it yields CASRPLDRGREKLFF. Complete variable domain (other parts from reference TRBV7-8 and TRBJ1-4): GAGVSQSPRYKVAKRGQDVALRCDPISGHVSLFWYQQALGQGPEFLTYFQNEAQLDKSGLPSDRFFAERPEGSVSTLKIQRTQQEDSAVYLCASRPLDRGREKLFFGSGTQLSVL.

This clonotype was found a few times. One end of the junction varies from germline; a read error may be responsible. The chain is built from TRBV7-7 and TRBJ1-5; no definite D call. The length of the CDR3 is 13 residues. Germline loops: CDR1 SSHAT, CDR2 FNYEAQ (reference sequence). The CDR3 reads CASSHGPNQPQHF. For the CDR3, the DNA is TGTGCTAGCAGCCATGGGCCCAATCAGCCCCAGCATTTT.

The chain combines TRBV7-3 with TRBJ2-1; 10 nucleotides match TRBD2. CDR3 length: 15 amino acids. Trimming removed 3 bases from V and 6 bases from J; junction bases left unmatched: 5. CDR1 and CDR2 from the germline V gene are SGHTA and FQGTGA. The CDR3 protein is CASSFRGLASNEQFF. The CDR3 DNA reads TGTGCCAGCAGCTTCCGGGGACTAGCGTCCAATGAGCAGTTCTTC. Variable domain in full (rest from reference TRBV7-3 and TRBJ2-1): GAGVSQTPSNKVTEKGKYVELRCDPISGHTALYWYRQSLGQGPEFLIYFQGTGAADDSGLPNDRFFAVRPEGSVSTLKIQRTERGDSAVYLCASSFRGLASNEQFFGPGTRLTVL.